This TCR beta chain was observed in a study of beta chain features in type 1 diabetes. Study-wide results and caveats: Type 1 diabetes patients showed a moderate but significant shortening of TCRB CDR3s in all four CD4+ subsets.

This CDR3 is 14 amino acids long. From germline, CDR1 is SNHLY and CDR2 FYNNEI. J gave up 7 bases and V 6 bases, and 8 bases lay outside the gene matches. Reverse transcription of all isolated RNA meant that expressed TCRB transcripts were sequenced. The table came from immunoSEQ multiplex PCR; TCRdb's copy has only in-frame clones and leaves some out. The table has under 55,000 clones, roughly 41% seen once; the top ten hold 1.4%. As regards this clone: Antigen unknown.

This TCR came from a man under 40 with type 1 diabetes. Sequencing used Tregs from blood. The chain couples TRBV2 to TRBJ2-4; 8 nucleotides align to TRBD1. CDR3 bases: TGTGCCAGCAGAGAACAGGGGGTGTCGAACATTCAGTACTTC. It encodes CASREQGVSNIQYF.